A selection of T cell receptor beta chains follows, all from one sample in a study of vaccination and CD4 T cells after COVID-19. TCRdb re-called the PCR reads through MiXCR, storing one row per CDR3 protein. The sample shows some 20,000 distinct CDR3 sequences, roughly 51% of them seen only once. Their antigens remain unidentified. The sequenced sample consisted of CD4+ T cells from blood, cultured in vitro. The receptor set was obtained from a human donor who had recovered from COVID-19. Each CDR3 is given with its conserved first and last residue. D genes are given only for firm matches. Clone size is not always given. Where it is, it says once, few, many or a class for expanded clones.

v_call	d_call	j_call	clone_size	cdr3_nt	cdr3_aa
TRBV29-1	-	TRBJ1-2	-	TGCAGCGTTGACCGGGGGGAAGGAGGCTACACCTTC	CSVDRGEGGYTF
TRBV7-9	-	TRBJ1-1	-	TGTGCCAGCAGCTTAGGGATGGCGGGGGGAGCCGAAGCTTTCTTT	CASSLGMAGGAEAFF
TRBV5-1	-	TRBJ2-7	-	TGCGCCAGCCAGAGAACTGTGGGACTTGACGAGCAGTACTTC	CASQRTVGLDEQYF
TRBV20-1	-	TRBJ2-5	-	TGCAGTGCGCCGTCGGCAGGGGTCCAATCAGAGACCCAGTACTTC	CSAPSAGVQSETQYF
TRBV6-1	TRBD1	TRBJ1-2	few	TGTGCCAGCAGTAATCACAGGGGCAACTATGGCTACACCTTC	CASSNHRGNYGYTF
TRBV29-1	-	TRBJ1-1	-	TGCAGCGTTGAGAGGACGGAGAACACTGAAGCTTTCTTT	CSVERTENTEAFF
TRBV7-3	TRBD1	TRBJ2-5	-	TGTGCCAGCAGCTTAAGTGGGACAGGGGGCGCGAAGACCCAGTACTTC	CASSLSGTGGAKTQYF
TRBV25-1	TRBD1	TRBJ1-1	once	TGTGCCAGCAGTGAATGGGGGGGACAGCTGAACACTGAAGCTTTCTTT	CASSEWGGQLNTEAFF
TRBV7-2	-	TRBJ2-3	once	TGTGCCAGCAGCTTAGCCAGTACTAGCACAGATACGCAGTATTTT	CASSLASTSTDTQYF
TRBV5-8	-	TRBJ1-1	-	TGTGCCAGCAGCTTGAAGGGACTGGGTTACACTGAAGCTTTCTTT	CASSLKGLGYTEAFF
TRBV6-5	-	TRBJ2-3	few	TGTGCCAGCAGTTCCCATTACCCTAGCACAGATACGCAGTATTTT	CASSSHYPSTDTQYF
TRBV7-8	-	TRBJ1-5	few	TGTGCCAGCAAGAAGGGTAGCAATCAGCCCCAGCATTTT	CASKKGSNQPQHF
TRBV6-1	-	TRBJ1-1	-	TGTGCCAGCAGCATACCTCGGAACACTGAAGCTTTCTTT	CASSIPRNTEAFF
TRBV24-1	TRBD1	TRBJ2-5	once	TGTGCCACCAGTGATTTGGGGACAGGACCTGTGGGAGAGACCCAGTACTTC	CATSDLGTGPVGETQYF
TRBV11-2	TRBD2	TRBJ2-5	-	TGTGCCAGCAGCTCCCTACTAGCGGGGTTGGAGACCCAGTACTTC	CASSSLLAGLETQYF
TRBV20-1	TRBD2	TRBJ2-1	-	TGCAGTGCTAAGCCCCTAGCGGGGGCTTACAATGAGCAGTTCTTC	CSAKPLAGAYNEQFF
TRBV20-1	TRBD2	TRBJ2-1	-	TGCAGTGCTAGATCCGGGACTAGCGTATACAATGAGCAGTTCTTC	CSARSGTSVYNEQFF
TRBV7-8	-	TRBJ2-7	-	TGTGCCAGCAGCAACTACAAGGCAAATCCCTACGAGCAGTACTTC	CASSNYKANPYEQYF
TRBV20-1	-	TRBJ2-5	-	TGCAGTGCTAGAGTTCGGGAGAGGGGAGAGACCCAGTACTTC	CSARVRERGETQYF
TRBV15	-	TRBJ1-2	-	TGTGCCACCAGCAGAGAGGGAAACTATGGCTACACCTTC	CATSREGNYGYTF
TRBV30	-	TRBJ1-5	-	TGTGCCTGGAGCTGGAGGGGATTTGCGCAGCCCCAGCATTTT	CAWSWRGFAQPQHF
TRBV20-1	TRBD1	TRBJ1-1	few	TGCAGTGCTAGAGTTTGGGACAGGGGGGACACTGAAGCTTTCTTT	CSARVWDRGDTEAFF
TRBV6-2/TRBV6-3	-	TRBJ1-6	-	TGTGCCAGCAGTTACTCGAAATCAGGGCTGCTTGCTTCACCCCTCCACTTT	CASSYSKSGLLASPLHF
TRBV7-9	TRBD2	TRBJ2-3	-	TGTGCCAGCAGCCAGGACCCATCGGGAGGTACGCAGTATTTT	CASSQDPSGGTQYF
TRBV6-5	TRBD2	TRBJ2-5	-	TGTGCCAGCAGTTACCAGGCTAGCGGTTTCCAAGAGACCCAGTACTTC	CASSYQASGFQETQYF
TRBV6-1	TRBD1	TRBJ2-7	-	TGTGCCAGCAGTGAACCGGGACAGGGGGGAGCCGAGCAGTACTTC	CASSEPGQGGAEQYF
TRBV5-1	TRBD2	TRBJ2-1	-	TGCGCCAGCAGCTTGGGGGGGACTAGCGGGTTACTTGAGCAGTTCTTC	CASSLGGTSGLLEQFF
TRBV10-3	TRBD2	TRBJ2-5	few	TGTGCCATCCGAGGGGCGGGAGGGCCGGTGGAGACCCAGTACTTC	CAIRGAGGPVETQYF
TRBV27	-	TRBJ1-2	few	TGTGCCAGCAGTTCCCACAGGCCTGCGGACTATGGCTACACCTTC	CASSSHRPADYGYTF
TRBV20-1	-	TRBJ2-7	-	TGCAGTGCTAGATACGGGGGCCTTAGGCCCTACGAGCAGTACTTC	CSARYGGLRPYEQYF
TRBV7-3	-	TRBJ2-3	-	TGTGCCAGCAGCTTATCAACGGGTGCCCGCACAGATACGCAGTATTTT	CASSLSTGARTDTQYF
TRBV11-2	TRBD2	TRBJ2-7	-	TGTGCCAGCAGCTTCTATTCGGGAGGCTCCTACGAGCAGTACTTC	CASSFYSGGSYEQYF
TRBV20-1	-	TRBJ2-7	few	TGCAGTGCTCTACTCACCGGGACTGGGGGGCCCTACGAGCAGTACTTC	CSALLTGTGGPYEQYF
TRBV27	-	TRBJ1-5	few	TGTGCCAGCTTCCAGGGGAATCGGAATCAGCCCCAGCATTTT	CASFQGNRNQPQHF
TRBV11-3	-	TRBJ2-3	-	TGTGCCAGCAGTGACGGCGGGGTGAGGGCAGATACGCAGTATTTT	CASSDGGVRADTQYF
TRBV11-1	TRBD2	TRBJ2-1	-	TGTGCCAGCAGCTTACGACTAGCGGGGGGGGTTAGCTCCTACAATGAGCAGTTCTTC	CASSLRLAGGVSSYNEQFF
TRBV4-2	TRBD1	TRBJ2-3	-	TGTGCCAGCAGCCGAATTAATACTCAGGGACAGGGGGGAGATACGCAGTATTTT	CASSRINTQGQGGDTQYF
TRBV7-9	-	TRBJ1-4	-	TGTGCCAGCAGCCCGGCGGCCTACTTTGCAACTAATGAAAAACTGTTTTTT	CASSPAAYFATNEKLFF
TRBV4-1	-	TRBJ1-5	-	TGCGCCAGCAGCCAAGCTGCCTGGCAGCCCCAGCATTTT	CASSQAAWQPQHF
TRBV25-1	-	TRBJ1-2	-	TGTGCCAGCAGTCCAGGAGACTATGGCTACACCTTC	CASSPGDYGYTF
TRBV7-9	-	TRBJ2-7	-	TGTGCCAGCAGCTTTGACTCTGGTTACGAGCAGTACTTC	CASSFDSGYEQYF
TRBV7-9	-	TRBJ2-2	-	TGTGCCTCATCCGGGACGACGAACACCGGGGAGCTGTTTTTT	CASSGTTNTGELFF
TRBV2	-	TRBJ2-5	-	TGTGCCAGCCGAAGGGAGCAAGAGACCCAGTACTTC	CASRREQETQYF
TRBV7-2	-	TRBJ2-7	-	TGTGCCAGCAGCTCACGGGACAGCTTTAGGTCGGTCGGGACTAGAGGGGGTTACGAGCAGTACTTC	CASSSRDSFRSVGTRGGYEQYF
TRBV20-1	TRBD1	TRBJ2-7	-	TGCAGTGCTAGAAAACAGGGGGTATCCTACGAGCAGTACTTC	CSARKQGVSYEQYF
TRBV7-2	-	TRBJ1-5	medium-sized	TGTGCCAGCAGCTCCCGAGGGGAGCAGCCCCAGCATTTT	CASSSRGEQPQHF
TRBV12-3/TRBV12-4	-	TRBJ2-3	-	TGTGCCAGTCGAAAGGGCGACGGAGATACGCAGTATTTT	CASRKGDGDTQYF
TRBV30	-	TRBJ1-5	-	TGTGCCTGGAGTTCCAAGGCGGCCAGCTACAATCAGCCCCAGCATTTT	CAWSSKAASYNQPQHF
TRBV12-3/TRBV12-4	-	TRBJ2-5	few	TGTGCCAGCAGTTTGGTGGGGGAGACCCAGTACTTC	CASSLVGETQYF
TRBV6-1	-	TRBJ1-2	few	TGTGCCAGCAGGGTCGATCACTATGGCTACACCTTC	CASRVDHYGYTF
TRBV7-2	TRBD2	TRBJ2-3	few	TGTGCCAGCAGCTTGGGACTAGCTTCAGATACGCAGTATTTT	CASSLGLASDTQYF